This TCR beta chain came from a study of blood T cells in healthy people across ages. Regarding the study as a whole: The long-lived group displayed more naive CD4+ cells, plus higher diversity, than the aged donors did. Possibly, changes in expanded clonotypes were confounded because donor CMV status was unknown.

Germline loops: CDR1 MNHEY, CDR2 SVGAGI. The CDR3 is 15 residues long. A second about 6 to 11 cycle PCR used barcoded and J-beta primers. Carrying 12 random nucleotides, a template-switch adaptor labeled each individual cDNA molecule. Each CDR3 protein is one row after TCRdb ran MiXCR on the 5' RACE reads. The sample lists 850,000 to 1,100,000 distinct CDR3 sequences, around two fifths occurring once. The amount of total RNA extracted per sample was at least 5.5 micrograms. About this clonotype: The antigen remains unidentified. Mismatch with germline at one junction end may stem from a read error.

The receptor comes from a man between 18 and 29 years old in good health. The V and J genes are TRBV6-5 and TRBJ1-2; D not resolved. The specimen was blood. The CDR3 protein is CASSYSGSTAMGYTF. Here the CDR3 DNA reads TGTGCCAGTAGTTACTCCGGGTCGACTGCTATGGGCTACACCTTC.